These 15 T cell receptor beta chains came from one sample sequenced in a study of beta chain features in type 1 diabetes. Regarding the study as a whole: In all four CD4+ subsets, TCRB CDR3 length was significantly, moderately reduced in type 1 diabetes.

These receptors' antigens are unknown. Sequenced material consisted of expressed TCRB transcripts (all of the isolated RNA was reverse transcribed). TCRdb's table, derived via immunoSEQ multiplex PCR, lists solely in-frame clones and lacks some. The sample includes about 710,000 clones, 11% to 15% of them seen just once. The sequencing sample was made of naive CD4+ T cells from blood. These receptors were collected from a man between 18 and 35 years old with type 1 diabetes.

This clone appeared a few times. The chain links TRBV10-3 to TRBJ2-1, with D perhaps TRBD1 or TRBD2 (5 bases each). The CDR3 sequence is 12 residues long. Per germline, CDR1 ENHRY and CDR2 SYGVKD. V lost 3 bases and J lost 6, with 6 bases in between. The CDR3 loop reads CAISDGTNEQFF. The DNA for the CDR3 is TGTGCCATCAGTGACGGGACCAATGAGCAGTTCTTC.

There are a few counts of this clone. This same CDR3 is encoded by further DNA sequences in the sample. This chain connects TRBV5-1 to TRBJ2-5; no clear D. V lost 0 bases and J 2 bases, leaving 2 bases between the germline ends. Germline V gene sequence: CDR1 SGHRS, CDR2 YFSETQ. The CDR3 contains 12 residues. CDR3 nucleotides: TGCGCCAGCAGCTTGGAACAAGAGACCCAGTACTTC. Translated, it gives CASSLEQETQYF.

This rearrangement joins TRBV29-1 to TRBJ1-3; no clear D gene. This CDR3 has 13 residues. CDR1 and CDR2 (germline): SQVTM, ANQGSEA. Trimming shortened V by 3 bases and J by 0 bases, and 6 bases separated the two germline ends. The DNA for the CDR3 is TGCAGCGTTGAGATTTACTCTGGAAACACCATATATTTT. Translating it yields CSVEIYSGNTIYF.

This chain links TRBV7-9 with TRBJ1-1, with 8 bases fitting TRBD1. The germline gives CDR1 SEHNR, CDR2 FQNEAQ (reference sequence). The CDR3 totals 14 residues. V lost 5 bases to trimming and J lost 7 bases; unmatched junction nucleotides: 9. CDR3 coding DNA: TGTGCCAGCAGCCCGAACCGGGACAGGATTGAAGCTTTCTTT. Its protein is CASSPNRDRIEAFF. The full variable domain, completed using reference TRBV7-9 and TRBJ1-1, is DTGVSQNPRHKITKRGQNVTFRCDPISEHNRLYWYRQTLGQGPEFLTYFQNEAQLEKSRLLSDRFSAERPKGSFSTLEIQRTEQGDSAMYLCASSPNRDRIEAFFGQGTRLTVV.

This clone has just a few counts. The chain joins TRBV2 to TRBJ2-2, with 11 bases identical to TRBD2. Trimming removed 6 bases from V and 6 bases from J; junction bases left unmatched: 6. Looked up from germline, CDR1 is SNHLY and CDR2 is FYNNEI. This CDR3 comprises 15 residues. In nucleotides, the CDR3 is TGTGCCAGCAGCACTAGCGGGAGTGTCGCCGGGGAGCTGTTTTTT. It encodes CASSTSGSVAGELFF.

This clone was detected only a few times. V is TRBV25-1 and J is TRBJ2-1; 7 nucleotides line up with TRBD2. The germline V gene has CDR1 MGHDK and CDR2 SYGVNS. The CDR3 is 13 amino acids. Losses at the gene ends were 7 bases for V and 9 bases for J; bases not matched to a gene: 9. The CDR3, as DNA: TGTGCCAGCAAAGAGGCGGGAGTAAGTGAGCAGTTCTTC. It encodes CASKEAGVSEQFF.

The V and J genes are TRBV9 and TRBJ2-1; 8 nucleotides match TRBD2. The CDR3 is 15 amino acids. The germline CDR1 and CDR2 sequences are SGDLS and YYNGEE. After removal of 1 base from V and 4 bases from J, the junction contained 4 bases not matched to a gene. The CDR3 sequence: CASSVSGTRYNEQFF. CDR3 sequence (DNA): TGTGCCAGCAGCGTAAGTGGGACTAGGTACAATGAGCAGTTCTTC.

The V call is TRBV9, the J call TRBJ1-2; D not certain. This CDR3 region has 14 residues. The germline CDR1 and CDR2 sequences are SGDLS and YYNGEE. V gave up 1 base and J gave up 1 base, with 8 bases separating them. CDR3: CASSVTIYNYGYTF. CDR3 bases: TGTGCCAGCAGCGTAACGATTTATAACTATGGCTACACCTTC.

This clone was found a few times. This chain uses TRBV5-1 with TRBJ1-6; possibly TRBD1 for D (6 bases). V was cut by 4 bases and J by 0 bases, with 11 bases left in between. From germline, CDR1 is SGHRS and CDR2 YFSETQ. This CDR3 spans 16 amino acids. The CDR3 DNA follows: TGCGCCAGCAGCCTGAAGGACAGCTCCTATAATTCACCCCTCCACTTT. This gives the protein CASSLKDSSYNSPLHF.

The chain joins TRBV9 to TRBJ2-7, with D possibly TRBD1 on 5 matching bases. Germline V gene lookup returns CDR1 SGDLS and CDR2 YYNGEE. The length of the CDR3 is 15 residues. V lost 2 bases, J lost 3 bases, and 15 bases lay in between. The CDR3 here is CASSVDRTHIYEQYF. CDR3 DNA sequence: TGTGCCAGCAGCGTTGATAGGACACATATCTACGAGCAGTACTTC. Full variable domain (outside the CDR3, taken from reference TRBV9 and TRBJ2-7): DSGVTQTPKHLITATGQRVTLRCSPRSGDLSVYWYQQSLDQGLQFLIQYYNGEERAKGNILERFSAQQFPDLHSELNLSSLELGDSALYFCASSVDRTHIYEQYFGPGTRLTVT.

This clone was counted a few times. This CDR3 is CASSQENKRQTQYF. CDR3 DNA sequence: TGTGCCAGCAGCCAAGAGAACAAGCGGCAGACCCAGTACTTC. The chain couples TRBV5-4 to TRBJ2-5, with TRBD2 as a possible D gene (5 bases). V shed 4 bases and J shed 6 bases, with 16 bases lying between them. Germline CDR1 and CDR2: SGHNT and YYREEE (reference sequence). This CDR3 contains 14 residues.

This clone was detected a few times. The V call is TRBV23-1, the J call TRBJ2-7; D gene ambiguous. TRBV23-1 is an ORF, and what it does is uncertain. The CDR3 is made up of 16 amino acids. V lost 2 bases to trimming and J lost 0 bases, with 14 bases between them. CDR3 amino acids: CASSQPGRNFSYEQYF. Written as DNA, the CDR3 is TGCGCCAGCAGTCAACCAGGCAGAAATTTCTCCTACGAGCAGTACTTC.

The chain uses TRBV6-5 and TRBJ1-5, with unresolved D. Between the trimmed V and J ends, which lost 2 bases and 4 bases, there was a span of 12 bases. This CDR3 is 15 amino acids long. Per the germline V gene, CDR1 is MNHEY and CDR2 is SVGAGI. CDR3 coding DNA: TGTGCCAGCAGTTACGGTCGGGGAGGGAATCAGCCCCAGCATTTT. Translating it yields CASSYGRGGNQPQHF.

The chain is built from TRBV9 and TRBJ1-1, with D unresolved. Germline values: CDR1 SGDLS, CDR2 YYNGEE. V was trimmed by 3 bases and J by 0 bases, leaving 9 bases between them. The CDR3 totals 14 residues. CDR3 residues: CASSALVVNTEAFF. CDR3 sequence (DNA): TGTGCCAGCAGCGCCCTAGTAGTGAACACTGAAGCTTTCTTT.

The CDR3 DNA reads as TGTGCCAGCAGCTATCGGGACAATGGCTACACCTTC. This sequence encodes CASSYRDNGYTF. This chain joins TRBV13 and TRBJ1-2; TRBD1 is a possible D gene (6 bases). CDR3 length equals 12 residues. Germline V lookup: CDR1 PRHDT, CDR2 FYEKMQ (reference sequence). Deletions cut 4 bases from V and 6 bases from J, with 9 bases between. The full variable domain, rest sourced from reference TRBV13 and TRBJ1-2, is AAGVIQSPRHLIKEKRETATLKCYPIPRHDTVYWYQQGPGQDPQFLISFYEKMQSDKGSIPDRFSAQQFSDYHSELNMSSLELGDSALYFCASSYRDNGYTFGSGTRLTVV.